This TCR beta chain comes out of a study of cytomegalovirus exposure and HLA in healthy donors. CDR1 and CDR2 (germline): SQVTM, ANQGSEA. This CDR3 has 15 residues. Trimming shortened V by 7 bases and J by 1 base, and 20 bases separated the two germline ends. The primer mix had 60 Vbeta and 13 Jbeta primers. Sequenced by immunoSEQ multiplex PCR; TCRdb stores in-frame clones only, minus some. The sample holds under 200,000 clones, about 80% seen once. This sequence joins TRBV29-1 and TRBJ2-7; a possible D gene is TRBD1 (6 bases). The clonotype originates from a girl aged 5 to 17 in good health and CMV-seropositive. The sample taken for sequencing was PBMCs. CDR3 coding DNA: TGCAGCGCAAAGCGTGGTGGGGGCCCGTCCTACGAGCAGTACTTC. This codes for CSAKRGGGPSYEQYF.